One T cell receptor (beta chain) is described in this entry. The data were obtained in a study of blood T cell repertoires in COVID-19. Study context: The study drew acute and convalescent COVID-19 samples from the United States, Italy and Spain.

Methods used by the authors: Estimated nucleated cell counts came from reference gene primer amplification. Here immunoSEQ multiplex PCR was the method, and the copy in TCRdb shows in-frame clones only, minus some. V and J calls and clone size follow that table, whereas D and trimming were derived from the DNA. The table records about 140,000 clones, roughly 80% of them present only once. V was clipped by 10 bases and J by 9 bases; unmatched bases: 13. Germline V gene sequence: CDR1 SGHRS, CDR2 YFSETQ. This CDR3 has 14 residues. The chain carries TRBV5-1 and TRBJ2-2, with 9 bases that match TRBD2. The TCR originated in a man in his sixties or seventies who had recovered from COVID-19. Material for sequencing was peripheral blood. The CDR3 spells CARRAGGASRELFF. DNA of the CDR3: TGCGCCCGCCGGGCGGGGGGGGCCTCCCGGGAGCTGTTTTTT.